The source of this T cell receptor beta chain is a study of blood T cell repertoires in COVID-19. Study details: Collection of acute and convalescent COVID-19 samples took place in the United States, Italy and Spain.

The repertoire was sequenced with immunoSEQ multiplex PCR; TCRdb's copy has only in-frame clones and lacks some. This sample has 100,000 or so clones; more than 80% occur once, and the top ten carry about 9.4%. The CDR3 has 14 amino acids. Trimming took 2 bases from V and 3 from J, leaving 10 bases between them. CDR1 and CDR2 from the germline V gene are MNHNY and SVGAGI (reference sequence). The source material was peripheral blood. This TCR derives from a human donor in a cohort sampled during active COVID-19. This chain joins TRBV6-6 and TRBJ1-1, with D unclear. DNA of the CDR3: TGTGCCAGCAGTTACGGTTTAAGAGACACTGAAGCTTTCTTT. As protein: CASSYGLRDTEAFF.